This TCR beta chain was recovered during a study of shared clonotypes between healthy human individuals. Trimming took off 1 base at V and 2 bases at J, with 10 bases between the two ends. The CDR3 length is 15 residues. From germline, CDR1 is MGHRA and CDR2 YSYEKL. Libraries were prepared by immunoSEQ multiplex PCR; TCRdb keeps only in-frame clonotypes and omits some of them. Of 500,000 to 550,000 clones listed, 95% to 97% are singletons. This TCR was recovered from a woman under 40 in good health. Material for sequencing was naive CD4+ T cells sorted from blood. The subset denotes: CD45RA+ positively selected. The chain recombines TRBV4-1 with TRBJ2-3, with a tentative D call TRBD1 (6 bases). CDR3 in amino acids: CASSQVDRTTDTQYF. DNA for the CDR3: TGCGCCAGCAGCCAAGTAGACAGGACCACAGATACGCAGTATTTT.